Listed below are T cell receptor beta chains from one sample, sequenced in a study of blood T cell repertoires in COVID-19. Here immunoSEQ multiplex PCR was the method, and the copy in TCRdb shows in-frame clones only, minus some. The data show roughly 150,000 clones, around 80% seen once. The sample consisted of PBMCs or T cells enriched from blood (not recorded which). The source is a man aged 65 to 79 who had been exposed to COVID-19. CDR3s include the opening cysteine and the closing phenylalanine or tryptophan. A D gene is named only where the DNA matches it firmly. Size tells how often a clone was seen (once, few, many) or the class of an expanded clone, and some rows leave it out.

CDR3: CASSQVAYPDTYEQYF; DNA: TGTGCCAGCAGCCAAGTCGCCTACCCCGATACTTACGAGCAGTACTTC; size: .; V: TRBV3-1/TRBV3-2; D: .; J: TRBJ2-7
CDR3: CASSPPSGQAVNRGNQPQHF; DNA: TGTGCCAGCTCACCACCTTCGGGACAGGCCGTCAATCGGGGAAATCAGCCCCAGCATTTT; size: .; V: TRBV18; D: TRBD1; J: TRBJ1-5
CDR3: CASSIPGTVSQQYF; DNA: TGTGCCAGTAGTATCCCCGGGACAGTTTCTCAGCAGTACTTC; size: few; V: TRBV19; D: TRBD1; J: TRBJ2-7
CDR3: CASSPLARGAYEQYF; DNA: TGTGCCAGCAGCCCCCTGGCCAGGGGGGCCTACGAGCAGTACTTC; size: few; V: TRBV11-2; D: .; J: TRBJ2-7
CDR3: CASSGSGGANSGELFF; DNA: TGTGCCAGCAGCGGCAGCGGGGGGGCCAACTCCGGGGAGCTGTTTTTT; size: .; V: TRBV9; D: TRBD2; J: TRBJ2-2
CDR3: CATSDYQGAGGTDTQYF; DNA: TGTGCCACCAGTGACTACCAGGGGGCGGGGGGGACAGATACGCAGTATTTT; size: .; V: TRBV24-1; D: .; J: TRBJ2-3
CDR3: CASSVGASGSGTDTQYF; DNA: TGTGCCAGCAGCGTAGGGGCTAGCGGGAGCGGCACAGATACGCAGTATTTT; size: .; V: TRBV9; D: TRBD2; J: TRBJ2-3
CDR3: CASSITGNNQPQHF; DNA: TGTGCCAGTAGTATCACAGGGAATAATCAGCCCCAGCATTTT; size: .; V: TRBV19; D: .; J: TRBJ1-5
CDR3: CASSQDSGTAGSYEQYF; DNA: TGCGCCAGCAGCCAAGACTCCGGGACAGCGGGTTCCTACGAGCAGTACTTC; size: .; V: TRBV4-1; D: .; J: TRBJ2-7
CDR3: CASSPGSTVGQYF; DNA: TGTGCCAGCAGCCCCGGGAGTACGGTAGGGCAGTACTTC; size: .; V: TRBV7-2; D: .; J: TRBJ2-7
CDR3: CASNSAGANNEQFF; DNA: TGTGCCAGCAATTCGGCGGGGGCCAACAATGAGCAGTTCTTC; size: .; V: TRBV28; D: .; J: TRBJ2-1
CDR3: CASSSVIRTDTQYF; DNA: TGTGCCAGCAGCTCGGTCATCCGCACAGATACGCAGTATTTT; size: .; V: TRBV7-9; D: .; J: TRBJ2-3
CDR3: CACQRRGQSSYEQYF; DNA: TGTGCCTGTCAAAGGAGGGGACAGTCCTCCTACGAGCAGTACTTC; size: .; V: TRBV30; D: .; J: TRBJ2-7
CDR3: CASTQGYGYTF; DNA: TGTGCCAGCACGCAGGGCTATGGCTACACCTTC; size: .; V: TRBV7-2; D: .; J: TRBJ1-2
CDR3: CASSPNRDRNGYTF; DNA: TGTGCCAGCAGCCCCAACAGGGATAGGAATGGCTACACCTTC; size: .; V: TRBV7-2; D: .; J: TRBJ1-2
CDR3: CASRLKRPGQPTYEQYF; DNA: TGTGCAAGTCGCTTAAAAAGGCCGGGACAGCCTACCTACGAGCAGTACTTC; size: few; V: TRBV12-2; D: .; J: TRBJ2-7
CDR3: CASGRGQIYEQYF; DNA: TGTGCCAGCGGAAGAGGACAAATCTACGAGCAGTACTTC; size: .; V: TRBV3-1/TRBV3-2; D: .; J: TRBJ2-7
CDR3: CASNLPGRGENEQFF; DNA: TGTGCCAGCAACCTTCCAGGCAGGGGGGAAAATGAGCAGTTCTTC; size: .; V: TRBV7-2; D: .; J: TRBJ2-1
CDR3: CASTSGQGTGELFF; DNA: TGCGCCAGCACCTCTGGACAGGGGACCGGGGAGCTGTTTTTT; size: .; V: TRBV5-1; D: TRBD1; J: TRBJ2-2
CDR3: CASSFQGHNEQFF; DNA: TGTGCCAGCAGCTTTCAGGGCCACAATGAGCAGTTCTTC; size: .; V: TRBV7-2; D: .; J: TRBJ2-1
CDR3: CASTSGTGPTQQYF; DNA: TGTGCCAGCACCTCCGGGACAGGGCCTACGCAGCAGTACTTC; size: .; V: TRBV3-1/TRBV3-2; D: TRBD1; J: TRBJ2-7
CDR3: CASSAPGQEAFF; DNA: TGTGCCAGCAGTGCGCCGGGACAGGAAGCTTTCTTT; size: .; V: TRBV28; D: TRBD1; J: TRBJ1-1
CDR3: CASSPIREGNYGYTF; DNA: TGTGCCAGCTCACCAATTAGAGAGGGAAACTATGGCTACACCTTC; size: .; V: TRBV18; D: .; J: TRBJ1-2